The source of this T cell receptor beta chain is a study of beta chain features in type 1 diabetes (dated by TCRdb to 2016 to 2019). For the wider study: No differences in mean age, gender distribution, total cell number or subset yield were found between patients and healthy donors. A total of 107,917,701 sorted cells were examined across all samples, and the number of cells per subset was strongly correlated with RNA yield. Whereas all 28 donors provided naive and central memory subsets, regulatory and stem cell-like memory subsets were isolated from just 8 patients and about 8 healthy donors. The study compared the TCRB repertoires of sorted circulating CD4+ T cell subsets in recently diagnosed type 1 diabetes patients with those in matched healthy donors. Results the study describes overall, beyond this receptor: The naive, central memory and regulatory TCRB repertoires appeared to resemble one another more closely among patients than among healthy donors. A moderate but significant shortening of TCRB CDR3 length was observed in type 1 diabetes patients in all four CD4+ subsets. At VDJ recombination sites, type 1 diabetes patients had fewer insertions and more deleted nucleotides, which implies abnormalities in thymic rearrangement. Shorter templates might have been favored by PCR, but patient and control samples were amplified and corrected together, so both groups would have been affected equally by any skew. Sequencing cDNA rather than genomic DNA could over-represent highly expressing activated cells, although activation and CD3 levels did not differ between groups. HLA sub-analyses involved small numbers of individuals, so any influence of HLA type on TCRB rearrangement remained unresolved.

The CDR3 holds 17 amino acids from the cysteine to the phenylalanine. The sequence is cut down to CDR3 DNA, 51 bases in frame from base 1. V loses 6 bases of germline sequence and J loses 1 base, and the interval between the two ends is 20 bases. Based on the germline V gene, the CDR1 and CDR2 sequences are SGDLS and YYNGEE. The entire amount of isolated RNA was reverse transcribed using the High Capacity cDNA Reverse Transcription Kit, so the sequenced TCRB transcripts were expressed ones. Deep immunoSEQ sequencing was performed on naive, central memory and regulatory T cell samples, with an average of around 3.5 million total reads per sample. Sorted cells were lysed in RLT buffer and RNA was extracted with DNase-treated RNeasy Micro or Mini kits, depending on cell number. To prevent cross-contamination, every cell subset was processed on its own, while patient and healthy donor samples were processed together. Using the immunoSEQ multiplex PCR, TCRB sequences were amplified from cDNA into 87-bp fragments spanning the CDR3 region. Sequencing of the amplicons was done on the Illumina HiSeq platform. Regarding the original processing steps: Synthetic template baselines were used to correct PCR bias computationally, reads within Hamming distance 2 were collapsed together, and singletons that could not be merged were discarded. Reads were aligned against IMGT to assign V, D and J genes, CDR3 length and insertions or deletions at six rearrangement sites. Within each subset, clonotype counts were normalized to sorted cell number, after which true diversity and Gini coefficients were computed with the tcR R package. Repertoire sharing was quantified using the overlap coefficient calculated on TCRB nucleotide sequences. As a proxy for the pre-selection repertoire, out-of-frame TCRB sequences from naive cells were analyzed. This is the immuneACCESS table as TCRdb keeps it, with only in-frame sequences that have V and J called. A part of the clones is gone; compared with another copy, unresolved V genes explain less than half, and the rest is unexplained. That table supplies the V and J calls and clone size; D and trimming were determined from the DNA. A total of over 500,000 clones appear in this sample, about 16% of them only once. Of the sample, around 0.095% is held by the ten largest clones.

A single peripheral blood draw of approximately 110 mL on average was collected from each donor into heparinised tubes. Naive, central memory, regulatory and stem cell-like memory CD4+ T cells were sorted on a BD FACSAria II using a panel including CD45RO, CCR7, CD25, CD127, CD95 and CD27. A purity above 98% was achieved for all sorted populations. PBMCs were isolated immediately by Lymphoprep density gradient centrifugation and stained directly without culture. Samples were stained and sorted in pairs, with one healthy donor and one patient per experiment, so that batch effects were minimized. This clone was counted only a few times. Its antigen target is currently unknown. Base qualities were left out, and no much larger clone turns up one base away.

The sequenced material came from naive CD4+ T cells from blood. Reading the label with the study, this specimen's cell subset or site is: true naive CD4+ T cells. The V and J genes are TRBV9 and TRBJ2-4; the D element could tentatively be TRBD1 or TRBD2, as 5 bases agree for each. The receptor's source is a man younger than 30 in good health. For the CDR3, the sequence is CASNFRKGRAAKNIQYF. The nucleotide sequence is given as TGTGCCAGCAACTTCCGGAAGGGACGCGCCGCCAAAAACATTCAGTACTTC.